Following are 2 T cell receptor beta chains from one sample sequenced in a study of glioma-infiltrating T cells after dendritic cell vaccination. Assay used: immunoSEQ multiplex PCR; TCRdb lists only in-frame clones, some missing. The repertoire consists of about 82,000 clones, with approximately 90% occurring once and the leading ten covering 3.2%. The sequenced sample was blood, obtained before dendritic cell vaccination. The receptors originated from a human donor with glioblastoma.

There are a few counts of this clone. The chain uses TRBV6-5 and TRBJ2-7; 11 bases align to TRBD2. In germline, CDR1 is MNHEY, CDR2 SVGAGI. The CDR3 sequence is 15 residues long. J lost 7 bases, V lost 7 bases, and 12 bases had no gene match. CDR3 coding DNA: TGTGCCAGCAACCCTACCGGGACTAGCGGTGCGGAGCAGTACTTC. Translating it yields CASNPTGTSGAEQYF.

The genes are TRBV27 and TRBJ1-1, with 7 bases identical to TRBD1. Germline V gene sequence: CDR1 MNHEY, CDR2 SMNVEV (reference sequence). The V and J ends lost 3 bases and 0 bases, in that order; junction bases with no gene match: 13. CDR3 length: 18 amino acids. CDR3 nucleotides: TGTGCCAGCAGTTTCTCGCGGGGCACAGGGGCTTTGAACACTGAAGCTTTCTTT. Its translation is CASSFSRGTGALNTEAFF.